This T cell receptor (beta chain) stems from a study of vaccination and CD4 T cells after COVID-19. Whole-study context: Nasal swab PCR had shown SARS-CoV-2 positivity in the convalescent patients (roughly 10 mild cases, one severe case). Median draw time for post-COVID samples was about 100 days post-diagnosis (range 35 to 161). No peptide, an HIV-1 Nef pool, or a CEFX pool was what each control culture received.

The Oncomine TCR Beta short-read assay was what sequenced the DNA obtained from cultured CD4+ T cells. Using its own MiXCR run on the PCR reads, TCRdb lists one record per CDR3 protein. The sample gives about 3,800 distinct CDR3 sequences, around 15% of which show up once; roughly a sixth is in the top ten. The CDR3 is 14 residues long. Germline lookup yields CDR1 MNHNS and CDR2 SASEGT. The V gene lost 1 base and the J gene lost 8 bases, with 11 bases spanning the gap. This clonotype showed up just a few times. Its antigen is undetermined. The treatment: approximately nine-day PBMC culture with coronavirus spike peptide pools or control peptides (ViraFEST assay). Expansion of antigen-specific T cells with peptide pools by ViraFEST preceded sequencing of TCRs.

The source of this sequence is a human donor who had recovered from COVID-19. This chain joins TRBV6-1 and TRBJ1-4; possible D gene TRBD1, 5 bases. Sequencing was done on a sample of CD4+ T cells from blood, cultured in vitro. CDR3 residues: CASSEVRAGEKLFF. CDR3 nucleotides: TGTGCCAGCAGTGAAGTCAGGGCGGGAGAAAAACTGTTTTTT.